This T cell receptor beta chain was captured by sequencing in a study of OX40 agonist ivuxolimab in advanced cancers. Study-wide background: The dose of intravenous ivuxolimab that patients received every 2 weeks ranged from 0.01 to 10 mg/kg.

Assay: immunoSEQ multiplex PCR; the TCRdb copy retains only in-frame clones and omits some. In the table there are about 83,000 clones, approximately 84% of which are singletons. Germline values: CDR1 SGHNT, CDR2 YYREEE (reference sequence). The CDR3 has 14 amino acids. V lost 2 bases and J lost 6, with 11 bases in between. This clone occurred a few times. Antigen unknown. Whole-study findings and limits: More expanded clones were seen, on average, in CD8+ T cells than in CD4+. Nonresponders included some who also had low normalized T-cell clonal expansion.

The rearrangement uses TRBV5-4 and TRBJ2-2; the D gene is possibly TRBD2 (6 bases). The TCR was taken from an adult with an advanced solid tumor such as melanoma, head and neck, liver or kidney cancer. This sample comprised CD4+ or CD8+ T cells sorted from blood, obtained in a trial of the OX40 agonist ivuxolimab. CDR3 amino acids: CASSFGGEAGELFF. CDR3 nucleotide sequence: TGTGCCAGCAGCTTCGGAGGGGAGGCCGGGGAGCTGTTTTTT.